This note documents a single T cell receptor beta chain sequence. This sample is drawn from a study of monozygotic twins with inflammatory bowel disease. This CDR3 is built from 17 residues. Germline V lookup: CDR1 SGHNT, CDR2 YYREEE (reference sequence). The quantity of total RNA per TCR library was about 3.5 ug. TCRdb reprocessed the 5' RACE reads, with one entry per CDR3 protein and no DNA. In all, the sample yields around 220,000 distinct CDR3 sequences. The genes are TRBV5-4 and TRBJ2-2; the TCRdb D gene call, TRBD2, has no DNA to confirm it. The sequenced material came from blood. The receptor was isolated from a human donor with ulcerative colitis or Crohn's disease, or a healthy co-twin of an affected twin (not recorded which). CDR3 sequence reads: CASSLRRAGVNTGELFF.